This T cell receptor beta chain was identified in a study of Ad26.COV2.S vaccination and SARS-CoV-2 variants. Study information: Vaccine-arm donor from the placebo-controlled COV1001 Ad26.COV2.S trial. Ad26.COV2.S, an intramuscular injection, was given once or twice 56 days apart.

Generated by immunoSEQ multiplex PCR, the TCRdb table keeps only in-frame clones and is missing some. The table records hundreds of thousands of clones, 80% to 90% of them present only once. V lost 2 bases, J lost 7 bases, and 14 bases lay in between. Germline V gene data show CDR1 as MGHDK and CDR2 as SYGVNS. The CDR3 is 14 residues long. The treatment here: about 20 received Ad26.COV2.S at low or high dose, single or two shots; about 5 received placebo; per-sample allocation not given. Collection of the samples took place on day 63 after the first injection of vaccine or placebo. Sequenced here: peripheral blood, sampled in a trial of Ad26.COV2.S vaccine versus placebo. The chain uses TRBV25-1 and TRBJ1-2, with D unclear. The sequence came from a person aged 18 to 59 who received the Ad26.COV2.S COVID-19 vaccine or a placebo. The CDR3, as DNA: TGTGCCAGCAGTGAAGAGCCGCTGTCGGTTGGCTACACCTTC. Translated, it gives CASSEEPLSVGYTF.